The next 30 T cell receptor beta chains were all read from a single sample in a study of blood T cell repertoires in COVID-19. TCRdb's copy holds only in-frame clones and misses some; the assay was immunoSEQ multiplex PCR. Among 65,000 to 90,000 clones listed, roughly 84% were seen once. The material sequenced was peripheral blood. All receptors derive from a man aged 80 or over with active or convalescent COVID-19.

The V gene is TRBV3-1 (or the pseudogene TRBV3-2), the J gene TRBJ2-3; a weak D match, TRBD2 (6 bases). Trimming removed 1 base from V and 0 bases from J, with 11 bases in between. This CDR3 has 16 amino acids. Germline V gives CDR1 LGHDT, CDR2 YNNKEL (reference sequence). CDR3 sequence: CASSQGSGASTDTQYF. The CDR3 DNA follows: TGTGCCAGCAGCCAAGGTTCGGGAGCTAGCACAGATACGCAGTATTTT.

This clone came up a few times. The rearrangement joins TRBV4-1 to TRBJ1-4; weak D call: TRBD1 (5 bases). V was shortened by 6 bases and J by 4 bases, with 9 bases between the two germline ends. CDR3 size: 13 residues. CDR1 is MGHRA, CDR2 YSYEKL, per germline. This chain's CDR3 is CASSKTVNEKLFF. The DNA for the CDR3 is TGCGCCAGCAGTAAGACAGTTAATGAAAAACTGTTTTTT.

This clone was seen a few times. The chain uses TRBV5-1 and TRBJ2-7, with 8 nucleotides matching TRBD1. V was clipped by 6 bases and J by 0 bases; unmatched bases: 8. The CDR3 is 15 residues long. Germline CDR1 SGHRS, CDR2 YFSETQ. The DNA of the CDR3 is TGCGCCAGCAAGAGCCGGGACAGGAGCTCCTACGAGCAGTACTTC. Protein sequence: CASKSRDRSSYEQYF.

V usage is TRBV11-3 and J usage is TRBJ1-1; 9 nucleotides match TRBD1. The CDR3 loop spans 13 amino acids. Germline trimming cut 8 bases from V and 4 bases from J; bases unmatched to any gene: 5. Germline V lookup: CDR1 SGHNT, CDR2 YENEEA. The CDR3 protein is CASGQGTGTEAFF. The DNA of the CDR3 is TGTGCCAGCGGACAGGGGACAGGCACTGAAGCTTTCTTT.

The chain couples TRBV6-2 or TRBV6-3 to TRBJ2-2; 7 nucleotides align to TRBD2. This CDR3 is built from 18 residues. The V segment lost 0 bases and the J segment 3 bases; nucleotides outside the gene matches: 10. The V gene's germline CDR1 is MNHEY and CDR2 SVGEGT. The CDR3 sequence is CASSYSTVLALHTGELFF. The CDR3 region has the DNA TGTGCCAGCAGTTACTCGACAGTACTAGCGTTACACACCGGGGAGCTGTTTTTT.

This chain joins TRBV27 and TRBJ2-1; 10 nucleotides agree with TRBD1. The germline CDR1 and CDR2 sequences are MNHEY and SMNVEV (reference sequence). V lost 5 bases, J lost 10 bases, and 5 bases stayed unmatched. The CDR3 covers 13 residues. For the CDR3, the DNA is TGTGCCAGCAGTAGACAGGGGGCGCGAGAGCAGTTCTTC. Translation: CASSRQGAREQFF.

This chain uses TRBV20-1 with TRBJ2-3, with 8 bases identical to TRBD2. This CDR3 is built from 14 residues. V was clipped by 3 bases and J by 3 bases; unmatched bases: 5. The V gene's germline CDR1 is DFQATT and CDR2 SNEGSKA (reference sequence). The CDR3 sequence: CSASTSGRTDTQYF. The CDR3 nucleotides read TGCAGTGCTAGTACCAGCGGGAGAACAGATACGCAGTATTTT.

This clone has only one observation. This chain links TRBV19 with TRBJ2-3; possible D gene TRBD1, 6 bases. Germline CDR1 is LNHDA and CDR2 is SQIVND (reference sequence). The CDR3 is 14 residues long. Deletions cut 1 base from V and 2 bases from J, with 7 bases between. The CDR3 is CASSIAGHTDTQYF. The CDR3 DNA reads as TGTGCCAGTAGTATAGCGGGACACACAGATACGCAGTATTTT.

This chain connects TRBV6-5 to TRBJ1-1; 8 nucleotides align to TRBD1. Germline V gene sequence: CDR1 MNHEY, CDR2 SVGAGI. The CDR3 consists of 14 residues. Unmatched junction bases numbered 3, after V lost 6 bases and J lost 0 bases. The DNA for the CDR3 is TGTGCCAGCAGCGGACAGGGCCTGAACACTGAAGCTTTCTTT. Translated, it gives CASSGQGLNTEAFF.

This clone was seen only once. This chain joins TRBV19 and TRBJ2-2; D perhaps matches TRBD1 (6 bases). V shed 5 bases and J shed 15 bases, with 13 bases lying between them. Germline-derived CDR1 and CDR2 are LNHDA and SQIVND (reference sequence). The CDR3 is made up of 11 amino acids. The CDR3 region is CASSSDSLVFF. The CDR3 region has the DNA TGTGCCAGTAGTTCGGACAGTTTGGTGTTTTTT. The variable domain in full, completed from reference TRBV19 and TRBJ2-2, reads DGGITQSPKYLFRKEGQNVTLSCEQNLNHDAMYWYRQDPGQGLRLIYYSQIVNDFQKGDIAEGYSVSREKKESFPLTVTSAQKNPTAFYLCASSSDSLVFFGEGSRLTVL.

This sequence joins TRBV10-1 and TRBJ2-3; 8 nucleotides align to TRBD1. The V and J ends lost 2 bases and 6 bases, in that order; junction bases with no gene match: 10. Germline loops: CDR1 WNHNN, CDR2 SYGVQD (reference sequence). The CDR3 is made up of 16 amino acids. CDR3 coding DNA: TGCGCCAGCAGTGAGGGGTTGCCAGGGGGCGCGGATACGCAGTATTTT. Translating it yields CASSEGLPGGADTQYF.

The chain combines TRBV11-2 with TRBJ2-7; no clear D. CDR1 is SGHAT and CDR2 is FQNNGV in the germline V gene. V was pared by 3 bases and J by 3 bases, with 12 bases between. The CDR3 runs to 14 residues. Written as DNA, the CDR3 is TGTGCCAGCAGCTTGGGTCTAGGTGGCTACGAGCAGTACTTC. This gives the protein CASSLGLGGYEQYF.

The V gene is TRBV11-3, the J gene TRBJ2-2, with 7 bases that match TRBD2. Germline V gene lookup returns CDR1 SGHNT and CDR2 YENEEA. The V segment lost 2 bases and the J segment 4 bases; nucleotides outside the gene matches: 10. This CDR3 region has 17 residues. The CDR3 spells CASSLLSGNKITGELFF. In DNA, the CDR3 is TGTGCCAGCAGCTTACTGAGCGGGAATAAGATCACCGGGGAGCTGTTTTTT.

The chain has TRBV30 and TRBJ1-6, with D possibly matching TRBD1 (5 bases). The V end was cut by 4 bases, the J end by 0 bases, with 10 bases between. This CDR3 has 15 amino acids. Germline V gene data show CDR1 as GTSNPN and CDR2 as SVGIG (reference sequence). CDR3 region: CAWNVTGSYNSPLHF. CDR3 coding DNA: TGTGCCTGGAATGTAACAGGCTCCTATAATTCACCCCTCCACTTT. The entire variable domain, with the rest obtained from reference TRBV30 and TRBJ1-6, is as follows: SQTIHQWPATLVQPVGSPLSLECTVEGTSNPNLYWYRQAAGRGLQLLFYSVGIGQISSEVPQNLSASRPQDRQFILSSKKLLLSDSGFYLCAWNVTGSYNSPLHFGNGTRLTVT.

V and J are TRBV4-2 and TRBJ2-3, with 10 nucleotides matching TRBD2. CDR3 length: 17 amino acids. Germline-derived CDR1 and CDR2 are LGHNA and YNFKEQ. V shed 1 base, J shed 3 bases, and the junction held 7 bases outside the gene matches. CDR3 bases: TGTGCCAGCAGCCAAGCTGCCGGGACTAGCGCTACAGATACGCAGTATTTT. Encoded protein: CASSQAAGTSATDTQYF.

The chain links TRBV4-1 to TRBJ2-5; 9 positions match TRBD1. V was pared by 1 base and J by 5 bases, with 2 bases of the junction left unmatched. Germline values: CDR1 MGHRA, CDR2 YSYEKL. The CDR3 covers 14 residues. The CDR3: CASSQGQGVETQYF. CDR3 DNA sequence: TGCGCCAGCAGCCAAGGACAGGGGGTGGAGACCCAGTACTTC.

This chain joins TRBV3-1 (or the pseudogene TRBV3-2) and TRBJ2-3, with 11 bases matching TRBD2. With 0 bases clipped from V and 4 bases from J, the junction kept 3 bases outside the gene matches. The germline V gene encodes CDR1 LGHDT and CDR2 YNNKEL (reference sequence). CDR3 length: 16 residues. In nucleotides, the CDR3 is TGTGCCAGCAGCCAAGAAGTACTAGCGGGAGCAGATACGCAGTATTTT. Its protein product is CASSQEVLAGADTQYF.

This chain joins TRBV27 and TRBJ2-6; the D is unclear. Germline lookup yields CDR1 MNHEY and CDR2 SMNVEV (reference sequence). The CDR3 contains 14 residues. Trimming pared 2 bases from V and 0 bases from J, leaving 2 bases between. The CDR3 reads CASSLLSGANVLTF. In DNA form, the CDR3 reads TGTGCCAGCAGTTTACTCTCTGGGGCCAACGTCCTGACTTTC.

The chain uses TRBV28 and TRBJ2-1; possible D gene TRBD2, 5 bases. The CDR3 length is 16 residues. Trimming took off 7 bases at V and 1 base at J, with 17 bases between the two ends. Per the germline V gene, CDR1 is MDHEN and CDR2 is SYDVKM. This CDR3 is CASIFAGSGSYNEQFF. Here the CDR3 DNA reads TGTGCCAGCATATTCGCGGGCAGTGGTTCCTACAATGAGCAGTTCTTC. The complete variable domain, with remaining parts taken from reference TRBV28 and TRBJ2-1, reads DVKVTQSSRYLVKRTGEKVFLECVQDMDHENMFWYRQDPGLGLRLIYFSYDVKMKEKGDIPEGYSVSREKKERFSLILESASTNQTSMYLCASIFAGSGSYNEQFFGPGTRLTVL.

V gene TRBV28 combines with J gene TRBJ2-7; D call uncertain. The CDR3 extends over 13 amino acids. In germline, CDR1 is MDHEN, CDR2 SYDVKM. V was cut by 5 bases and J by 2 bases, with 10 bases left in between. For the CDR3, the DNA is TGTGCCAGCAGTGAAACTAAACCCTACGAGCAGTACTTC. This codes for CASSETKPYEQYF.

The rearrangement uses TRBV7-2 and TRBJ2-7, with 8 nucleotides matching TRBD1. Germline V gene sequence: CDR1 SGHTA, CDR2 FQGNSA. Trimming at V came to 5 bases and at J to 6 bases, leaving 9 bases not matched to a gene. The CDR3 spans 14 residues. CDR3 protein: CASSTDRAIPEQYF. The CDR3 coding sequence is TGTGCCAGCAGCACGGACAGGGCTATCCCCGAGCAGTACTTC.

This sequence joins TRBV4-1 and TRBJ1-1; D is uncertain. Per germline, CDR1 MGHRA and CDR2 YSYEKL. V was pared by 0 bases and J by 6 bases, with 11 bases between. The CDR3 totals 14 residues. The chain's CDR3 is CASSQDPRVPEAFF. CDR3 nucleotides: TGCGCCAGCAGCCAAGACCCCCGGGTCCCTGAAGCTTTCTTT.

The chain's CDR3 is CASSPQTGPYEQYF. The CDR3 region has the DNA TGTGCCAGCAGTCCCCAGACAGGGCCGTACGAGCAGTACTTC. The chain uses TRBV28 and TRBJ2-7; 7 bases align to TRBD1. The CDR3 consists of 14 residues. CDR1 is MDHEN, CDR2 SYDVKM, per germline. J lost 4 bases, V lost 5 bases, and 8 bases had no gene match.

The gene calls are TRBV18 and TRBJ1-1; no clear D. The germline V gene has CDR1 KGHSH and CDR2 LQKENI. Trimming left V 0 bases short and J 4 bases short, with 12 bases between. The length of the CDR3 is 15 residues. The CDR3 loop reads CASSPPGRQLTEAFF. The CDR3 DNA sequence: TGTGCCAGCTCACCACCGGGCAGACAACTCACTGAAGCTTTCTTT.

This clone has only one observation. This sequence joins TRBV7-2 and TRBJ1-1, with a weak D call TRBD1 (5 bases). CDR1 is SGHTA, CDR2 FQGNSA, per germline. This CDR3 has 14 residues. V was cut by 1 base and J by 4 bases, with 10 bases left in between. For the CDR3, the DNA is TGTGCCAGCAGCTTAGTTCAGGGTGCCACTGAAGCTTTCTTT. Amino acid sequence: CASSLVQGATEAFF.

CDR3 DNA sequence: TGTGCCATCTGGCAGTATGGCACAGATACGCAGTATTTT. Translation: CAIWQYGTDTQYF. This chain links TRBV10-3 with TRBJ2-3, with D hard to call. The CDR3 has 13 residues. CDR1 and CDR2 from the germline V gene are ENHRY and SYGVKD. Trimming stripped 8 bases from V and 1 base from J, with 10 bases between.

The rearrangement joins TRBV5-1 to TRBJ2-7; 11 bases map to TRBD2. Germline V gene sequence: CDR1 SGHRS, CDR2 YFSETQ. Trimming removed 4 bases from V and 0 bases from J; junction bases left unmatched: 3. The CDR3 loop spans 15 amino acids. The CDR3 DNA follows: TGCGCCAGCAGCAGCGGGACTAGCGGCTCCTACGAGCAGTACTTC. The encoded protein is CASSSGTSGSYEQYF.

The chain carries TRBV4-1 and TRBJ2-1, with 13 positions matching TRBD2. Germline V CDR1 and CDR2: MGHRA, YSYEKL. This CDR3 is 18 amino acids long. J was trimmed by 7 bases and V by 0 bases; bases with no gene match: 9. CDR3: CASSQDEFRTSGSNEQFF. The CDR3 DNA follows: TGCGCCAGCAGCCAAGATGAGTTTAGGACTAGCGGGAGTAATGAGCAGTTCTTC.

A word on this clone: The same CDR3 can be traced to other DNA sequences in this sample. The chain recombines TRBV7-2 with TRBJ1-5, with a tentative D call TRBD1 (5 bases). Trimming pared 5 bases from V and 3 bases from J, leaving 11 bases between. CDR3 length equals 14 residues. The germline V gene encodes CDR1 SGHTA and CDR2 FQGNSA. The chain's CDR3 is CASSPQGSNQPQHF. DNA for the CDR3: TGTGCCAGCAGCCCCCAGGGATCCAATCAGCCCCAGCATTTT.

The V and J genes are TRBV2 and TRBJ2-1, with 11 bases matching TRBD1. The CDR3 runs 15 residues. The V segment lost 5 bases and the J segment 5 bases; nucleotides outside the gene matches: 5. The germline gives CDR1 SNHLY, CDR2 FYNNEI. CDR3 in amino acids: CASSRGQGANNEQFF. For the CDR3, the DNA is TGTGCCAGCAGTCGAGGACAGGGGGCTAACAATGAGCAGTTCTTC.